The 13 T cell receptor beta chains reported below all come from one sample, sequenced in a study of identical twins (TCRdb year 2016). Library prep was done by 5' RACE. Sequencing took place on an Illumina HiSeq 2000. TCRdb reprocessed the public reads (quality trimming at Q25 with fastp, clone calling with MiXCR) and kept in-frame beta chains. Rows with a matching CDR3 protein are joined into one entry that keeps the most common DNA and genes. The table for this sample lists under 800,000 distinct CDR3 sequences; 21% of them were counted only once. The ten largest clones represent roughly 4% of the sample. These records were also assigned to another study, of T cells expressing NK-cell markers.

The sequenced sample was PBMCs. These TCRs come from a woman aged 18-29 years in good health.

The genes are TRBV5-1 and TRBJ1-2, with D hard to call. CDR1 and CDR2 (germline): SGHRS, YFSETQ. The CDR3 runs 16 residues. Trimming removed 2 bases at V and 0 bases at J, with 14 bases between. Here the CDR3 DNA reads TGCGCCAGCAGCTTCTACGTGCAGCCGACTAACTATGGCTACACCTTC. As protein: CASSFYVQPTNYGYTF.

This chain connects TRBV20-1 to TRBJ1-2; possible D gene TRBD1, 6 bases. Per the germline V gene, CDR1 is DFQATT and CDR2 is SNEGSKA (reference sequence). Trimming took 0 bases from V and 8 from J, leaving 13 bases between them. This CDR3 comprises 13 residues. The CDR3 region is CSARDYRVEGYTF. DNA of the CDR3: TGCAGTGCTAGAGATTACAGGGTTGAGGGCTACACCTTC.

The chain employs TRBV14 and TRBJ1-1, with D unclear. The ends were cut back, 0 bases at V and 0 bases at J, with 11 bases in the middle. Per germline, CDR1 SGHDN and CDR2 FVKESK. This CDR3 has 16 residues. CDR3 sequence (DNA): TGTGCCAGCAGCCAAGAGTCTAGGCGGCTGAACACTGAAGCTTTCTTT. It specifies CASSQESRRLNTEAFF.

The V and J genes are TRBV20-1 and TRBJ2-1; 10 bases align to TRBD2. J was trimmed by 11 bases and V by 3 bases; bases with no gene match: 7. The CDR3 is 13 residues long. Germline CDR1 is DFQATT and CDR2 is SNEGSKA (reference sequence). CDR3: CSASRLAGAQQFF. Written as DNA, the CDR3 is TGCAGTGCTAGCCGGCTAGCGGGGGCCCAGCAGTTCTTC.

This clonotype was counted between two and nine times. The chain combines TRBV27 with TRBJ1-1; the D gene is possibly TRBD1 (5 bases). From germline, CDR1 is MNHEY and CDR2 SMNVEV (reference sequence). Trimming shortened V by 5 bases and J by 5 bases, and 18 bases separated the two germline ends. CDR3 length equals 15 residues. The CDR3 coding sequence is TGTGCCAGCAGTCTCCCTAGGGGCGGAGGGACTGAAGCTTTCTTT. This gives the protein CASSLPRGGGTEAFF.

This clonotype was counted between two and nine times. The chain couples TRBV6-1 to TRBJ2-7; 7 nucleotides agree with TRBD2. The CDR3 consists of 16 residues. The J segment lost 4 bases and the V segment lost 7 bases, leaving 16 bases of the junction unmatched. Germline V CDR1 and CDR2: MNHNS, SASEGT. This chain's CDR3 is CASIPPGERGSYEQYF. For the CDR3, the DNA is TGTGCCAGCATCCCCCCCGGAGAGCGGGGTAGTTACGAGCAGTACTTC.

This sequence joins TRBV4-3 and TRBJ2-7, with D hard to call. Germline V CDR1 and CDR2: LGHNA, YSLEER. The CDR3 sequence is 18 residues long. The V and J ends lost 1 base and 3 bases respectively, with 22 bases between them. CDR3 in amino acids: CASSQGPSRAGLDYEQYF. In nucleotides, the CDR3 is TGCGCCAGCAGCCAAGGTCCCTCCCGAGCAGGCCTAGACTACGAGCAGTACTTC.

The rearrangement uses TRBV3-1 and TRBJ1-6; D remains unclear. Germline loops: CDR1 LGHDT, CDR2 YNNKEL (reference sequence). The V and J ends lost 2 bases and 5 bases respectively, with 4 bases between them. The CDR3 is 13 residues long. Written as DNA, the CDR3 is TGTGCCAGCAGCCAATGGAATAATTCACCCCTCCACTTT. This gives the protein CASSQWNNSPLHF.

A few counts support this clonotype. The DNA for the CDR3 is TGCAGTGCTAGTCGTGGGGGCCGGCGAAATCAGCCCCAGCATTTT. Translated, it gives CSASRGGRRNQPQHF. The chain employs TRBV20-1 and TRBJ1-5, with D possibly being TRBD1 (6 bases). The CDR3 totals 15 residues. V was clipped by 3 bases and J by 4 bases, with 16 bases between them. The germline V gene encodes CDR1 DFQATT and CDR2 SNEGSKA (reference sequence).

The chain uses TRBV15 and TRBJ2-5, with D unresolved. Germline V gene data show CDR1 as LNHNV and CDR2 as YYDKDF (reference sequence). V lost 3 bases to trimming and J lost 0 bases, with 8 bases between them. CDR3 length: 14 amino acids. The CDR3 sequence: CATSRDRYQETQYF. As DNA, the CDR3 is TGTGCCACCAGCAGGGACCGATACCAAGAGACCCAGTACTTC.

This clonotype was observed many times. The chain carries TRBV9 and TRBJ2-7; D perhaps matches TRBD2 (7 bases). Trimming took off 3 bases at V and 2 bases at J, with 15 bases between the two ends. The CDR3 is 15 amino acids. Per the germline V gene, CDR1 is SGDLS and CDR2 is YYNGEE. The CDR3 DNA follows: TGTGCCAGCAGCGCAAGCGGGACACCCACCTACGAGCAGTACTTC. This encodes CASSASGTPTYEQYF.

The CDR3 is CASSRDRLGEQYF. The CDR3 DNA follows: TGTGCCAGCAGTAGAGACAGGCTCGGGGAGCAGTACTTC. The chain joins TRBV9 to TRBJ2-7; a weak D match, TRBD1 (6 bases). Germline-derived CDR1 and CDR2 are SGDLS and YYNGEE. Trimming removed 5 bases at V and 7 bases at J, with 16 bases between. The CDR3 totals 13 residues.

The sample holds a few counts of this clonotype. The chain employs TRBV5-1 and TRBJ2-1, with 8 bases aligning to TRBD1. The CDR3 has 15 residues. V shed 2 bases, J shed 4 bases, and the junction held 5 bases outside the gene matches. Germline CDR1 and CDR2: SGHRS and YFSETQ. In nucleotides, the CDR3 is TGCGCCAGCAGCTTCGACAGGGGACGATACAATGAGCAGTTCTTC. Amino acids: CASSFDRGRYNEQFF.